This TCR beta chain was obtained from a study of shared T cell receptors in the human thymus (dated by TCRdb to about 2021). Notes on the research overall: The study examined how self-reactive, shared T-cell receptor alpha chains are generated in the human thymus.

Libraries were made using the immunoSEQ multiplex PCR assay. Not all clones reach the TCRdb copy of this immuneACCESS table, which keeps in-frame sequences only. Checked studies attribute under half of the gap to unresolved V genes and leave the rest unexplained. The sample contains roughly 710,000 clones, 80% to 90% of them found a single time. The ten largest clones add up to 0.0095% to 0.013% of the sample. This clone was counted only a few times. This clone's antigen is unknown. Per-nucleotide qualities are absent, and no much larger clonotype sits a single base away. The CDR3 numbers 14 residues from cysteine through phenylalanine. Of the read, only the CDR3 DNA is kept; its 42 bases are in frame from base 1. V is cut back by 3 bases and J by 4 bases, with 4 bases in the junction unmatched. Via the germline V gene (reference sequence), CDR1 is SGHKS and CDR2 YYEKEE. This sample was also put to use in a study of human thymus T cells. The second paper states: Immunologically healthy infants undergoing open corrective cardiac surgery for congenital heart defects in Finland were used as donors. Thymus tissue was collected as surgical resects that were removed during corrective cardiac surgery. V and J gene segment usage appeared biased in both thymic and peripheral blood repertoires. According to the related research, thymic TCR repertoires were highly overlapping among unrelated individuals. TCR alpha and beta repertoires from seven to nine infant thymus samples and a few related peripheral blood samples were characterized in the study. Donor ages ranging from roughly 7 to 250 days were recorded, and over 5 male and a couple of female infants were included in the cohort. Thymocytes were freed from the tissue by mechanical means and kept at -70 degrees C as pellets of roughly 9-30 million cells. A QIAsymphony instrument was used to extract genomic DNA from frozen cell pellets. The immunoSEQ multiplex PCR assay was used to amplify the TCRB and TCRAD loci from a standardized quantity of quality-controlled genomic DNA. The amplicons covered the V(D)J region and were long enough to include the CDR3 and to identify the V and J genes. Amplicon sequencing was performed on an Illumina platform through the commercial immunoSEQ service. Corrections for primer bias and sequencing errors followed previously described methods, while TCRAD and TCRB definitions were based on the IMGT database. immunoSEQ Analyzer 3.0 and VDJTools were used for repertoire analysis, which covered basic statistics, V/J segment usage, diversity estimates, rarefaction and pairwise overlap. Diversity was estimated using the Chao1, ChaoE, Efron-Thisted, Shannon and inverse Simpson indices, and was also estimated on datasets down-sampled to the size of the smallest sample. Repertoire overlap used strict matching of CDR3 nucleotide sequence, V gene and J gene, with Jaccard-based multidimensional scaling clustering. Thymus samples yielded on average around 810,000 unique TCRB clonotypes, compared with some 83,000 from blood samples.

The chain is assembled from TRBV5-5 and TRBJ2-7, with TRBD2 identical over 10 junction bases. This clonotype was sampled from a girl under three years old with a congenital heart defect. Donor details come from another sample of the same person, matched by shared clones. Sample: thymocytes. DNA sequence: TGTGCCAGCAGCTCCCCTAGCGGGGGTTACGAGCAGTACTTC. It encodes CASSSPSGGYEQYF.